The clone carrying this T cell receptor (beta chain) occurred many times. From germline, CDR1 is DFQATT and CDR2 SNEGSKA (reference sequence). The CDR3 has 17 amino acids. Unmatched junction bases numbered 12, after V lost 5 bases and J lost 0 bases. TCRdb re-derived calls from the RT-PCR reads in MiXCR, one entry per CDR3 protein. The data show about 680,000 distinct CDR3 sequences, 14% seen once. This chain links TRBV20-1 with TRBJ2-7; 11 bases map to TRBD2. The sequence came from a female donor in good health, serving as a healthy control. Source material: memory CD4+ T cells from blood. The chain's CDR3 is CSAPSKLAGGSSYEQYF. The CDR3 coding sequence is TGCAGTGCTCCCTCCAAGCTAGCGGGAGGAAGCTCCTACGAGCAGTACTTC.